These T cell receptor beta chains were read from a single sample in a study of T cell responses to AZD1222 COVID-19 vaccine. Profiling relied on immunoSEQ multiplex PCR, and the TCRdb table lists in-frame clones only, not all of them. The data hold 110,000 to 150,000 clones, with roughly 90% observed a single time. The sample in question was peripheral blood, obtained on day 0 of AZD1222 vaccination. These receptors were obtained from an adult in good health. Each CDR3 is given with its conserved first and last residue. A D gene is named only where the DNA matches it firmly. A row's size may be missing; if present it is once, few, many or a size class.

CDR3 protein: CASSYSGTTSYNEQFF
CDR3 DNA: TGTGCCAGCAGCTACTCCGGGACTACCTCCTACAATGAGCAGTTCTTC
V gene: TRBV7-3
D gene: TRBD2
clone size: -
J gene: TRBJ2-1

CDR3 protein: CASSLGQYQGAPGYTF
CDR3 DNA: TGCGCCAGCAGCTTGGGCCAGTACCAGGGGGCGCCTGGCTACACCTTC
V gene: TRBV5-1
D gene: TRBD1
clone size: -
J gene: TRBJ1-2

CDR3 protein: CASSLAGYGSPLHF
CDR3 DNA: TGCGCCAGCAGCTTGGCCGGATATGGTTCACCCCTCCACTTT
V gene: TRBV5-1
D gene: -
clone size: -
J gene: TRBJ1-6

CDR3 protein: CASSVAGGGTDTQYF
CDR3 DNA: TGTGCCAGCAGCGTAGCTGGAGGGGGCACAGATACGCAGTATTTT
V gene: TRBV9
D gene: -
clone size: once
J gene: TRBJ2-3

CDR3 protein: CASTEGGNQPQHF
CDR3 DNA: TGTGCCAGCACCGAGGGGGGCAATCAGCCCCAGCATTTT
V gene: TRBV2
D gene: -
clone size: -
J gene: TRBJ1-5

CDR3 protein: CASRGPGSHQPQHF
CDR3 DNA: TGTGCCAGCAGGGGTCCGGGGTCCCATCAGCCCCAGCATTTT
V gene: TRBV28
D gene: -
clone size: -
J gene: TRBJ1-5

CDR3 protein: CASLAGRTDTQYF
CDR3 DNA: TGTGCCAGCCTAGCGGGCCGCACAGATACGCAGTATTTT
V gene: TRBV7-8
D gene: TRBD2
clone size: -
J gene: TRBJ2-3

CDR3 protein: CASSLGSGGETGELFF
CDR3 DNA: TGCGCCAGCAGCCTGGGCTCAGGGGGGGAAACCGGGGAGCTGTTTTTT
V gene: TRBV4-1
D gene: -
clone size: few
J gene: TRBJ2-2

CDR3 protein: CASSLWGLAVNEQFF
CDR3 DNA: TGTGCCAGCAGCTTATGGGGACTAGCGGTTAATGAGCAGTTCTTC
V gene: TRBV7-2
D gene: TRBD2
clone size: -
J gene: TRBJ2-1

CDR3 protein: CASSSAGPYEAFF
CDR3 DNA: TGTGCCAGCAGCTCCGCCGGGCCGTACGAAGCTTTCTTT
V gene: TRBV5-6
D gene: -
clone size: -
J gene: TRBJ1-1

CDR3 protein: CASSEDSLYGYTF
CDR3 DNA: TGTGCCAGCAGTGAGGACAGCCTCTATGGCTACACCTTC
V gene: TRBV2
D gene: -
clone size: -
J gene: TRBJ1-2

CDR3 protein: CASSRAGSSYNEQFF
CDR3 DNA: TGTGCCAGCAGCCGAGCGGGGAGCTCCTACAATGAGCAGTTCTTC
V gene: TRBV13
D gene: TRBD2
clone size: -
J gene: TRBJ2-1

CDR3 protein: CASSLGLDTFPQETQYF
CDR3 DNA: TGCGCCAGCAGCTTGGGGCTCGACACATTCCCCCAAGAGACCCAGTACTTC
V gene: TRBV5-1
D gene: -
clone size: -
J gene: TRBJ2-5

CDR3 protein: CASSWASGEQYF
CDR3 DNA: TGTGCCAGCAGCTGGGCGAGTGGCGAGCAGTACTTC
V gene: TRBV5-6
D gene: -
clone size: few
J gene: TRBJ2-7

CDR3 protein: CASSPEGEGKTQYF
CDR3 DNA: TGTGCCAGCTCACCGGAAGGGGAGGGAAAGACCCAGTACTTC
V gene: TRBV18
D gene: TRBD2
clone size: -
J gene: TRBJ2-5

CDR3 protein: CASSLREADTEAFF
CDR3 DNA: TGTGCCAGCAGCTTGCGGGAAGCCGACACTGAAGCTTTCTTT
V gene: TRBV11-2
D gene: -
clone size: -
J gene: TRBJ1-1

CDR3 protein: CASSLGAAVQYNEQFF
CDR3 DNA: TGTGCCAGCAGCTTGGGGGCGGCAGTTCAATACAATGAGCAGTTCTTC
V gene: TRBV5-6
D gene: -
clone size: -
J gene: TRBJ2-1

CDR3 protein: CASPSELSGNTIYF
CDR3 DNA: TGTGCCAGCCCTTCGGAGCTCTCTGGAAACACCATATATTTT
V gene: TRBV9
D gene: -
clone size: -
J gene: TRBJ1-3

CDR3 protein: CASSSQGSSGNTIYF
CDR3 DNA: TGTGCCAGCAGTTCACAGGGATCCTCTGGAAACACCATATATTTT
V gene: TRBV7-3
D gene: -
clone size: -
J gene: TRBJ1-3

CDR3 protein: CASSKGLAIQDQYF
CDR3 DNA: TGTGCCAGCAGCAAAGGACTAGCGATTCAGGACCAGTACTTC
V gene: TRBV7-2
D gene: TRBD2
clone size: -
J gene: TRBJ2-5

CDR3 protein: CASRDWSTDTQYF
CDR3 DNA: TGTGCCAGCCGGGACTGGAGCACAGATACGCAGTATTTT
V gene: TRBV25-1
D gene: -
clone size: -
J gene: TRBJ2-3

CDR3 protein: CASSKGQGVNEQFF
CDR3 DNA: TGTGCCAGTAGTAAGGGACAGGGGGTCAATGAGCAGTTCTTC
V gene: TRBV19
D gene: TRBD1
clone size: -
J gene: TRBJ2-1

CDR3 protein: CASSLGLNQPQHF
CDR3 DNA: TGTGCCAGCAGCTTAGGACTCAATCAGCCCCAGCATTTT
V gene: TRBV11-2
D gene: -
clone size: -
J gene: TRBJ1-5

CDR3 protein: CASSAIGTPQHF
CDR3 DNA: TGTGCCAGCAGCGCTATAGGAACGCCCCAGCATTTT
V gene: TRBV5-6
D gene: -
clone size: -
J gene: TRBJ1-5

CDR3 protein: CASGFVGRNYEQYF
CDR3 DNA: TGTGCCAGCGGTTTTGTCGGACGGAATTACGAGCAGTACTTC
V gene: TRBV2
D gene: -
clone size: -
J gene: TRBJ2-7

CDR3 protein: CASSFSGDEQYF
CDR3 DNA: TGTGCCAGCAGCTTCTCCGGTGACGAGCAGTACTTC
V gene: TRBV7-6
D gene: -
clone size: -
J gene: TRBJ2-7

CDR3 protein: CASSPTGQFITFNYGYTF
CDR3 DNA: TGTGCCAGCAGTCCGACGGGACAGTTTATTACTTTCAACTATGGCTACACCTTC
V gene: TRBV6-6
D gene: TRBD1
clone size: -
J gene: TRBJ1-2

CDR3 protein: CARSDEQFF
CDR3 DNA: TGTGCTAGATCCGATGAGCAGTTCTTC
V gene: TRBV12-5
D gene: -
clone size: -
J gene: TRBJ2-1

CDR3 protein: CASRYGRGHTYYGYTF
CDR3 DNA: TGTGCCAGCAGGTACGGGAGGGGACACACATACTATGGCTACACCTTC
V gene: TRBV6-5
D gene: -
clone size: -
J gene: TRBJ1-2

CDR3 protein: CASSLPGGAYNEQFF
CDR3 DNA: TGCGCCAGCAGCCTCCCCGGGGGGGCCTACAATGAGCAGTTCTTC
V gene: TRBV4-3
D gene: TRBD2
clone size: few
J gene: TRBJ2-1

CDR3 protein: CASSFPDRGNGYTF
CDR3 DNA: TGTGCCAGCAGCTTCCCGGACAGGGGAAATGGCTACACCTTC
V gene: TRBV7-9
D gene: TRBD1
clone size: -
J gene: TRBJ1-2

CDR3 protein: CASSLRQDPTEAFF
CDR3 DNA: TGTGCCAGCAGTCTAAGACAGGACCCTACTGAAGCTTTCTTT
V gene: TRBV2
D gene: -
clone size: -
J gene: TRBJ1-1

CDR3 protein: CASSQDGSRGETQYF
CDR3 DNA: TGTGCCAGCAGCCAAGATGGTTCTAGAGGTGAGACCCAGTACTTC
V gene: TRBV4-2
D gene: -
clone size: -
J gene: TRBJ2-5

CDR3 protein: CASSSGLGGGRNIQYF
CDR3 DNA: TGTGCCAGCAGCTCGGGACTAGGGGGTGGAAGAAACATTCAGTACTTC
V gene: TRBV5-4
D gene: TRBD2
clone size: -
J gene: TRBJ2-4

CDR3 protein: CASSPEAISYNEQFF
CDR3 DNA: TGTGCCAGCAGCCCCGAGGCCATATCCTACAATGAGCAGTTCTTC
V gene: TRBV7-3
D gene: -
clone size: -
J gene: TRBJ2-1

CDR3 protein: CASYVGYTGELFF
CDR3 DNA: TGTGCCAGTTACGTTGGTTACACCGGGGAGCTGTTTTTT
V gene: TRBV12-3/TRBV12-4
D gene: -
clone size: -
J gene: TRBJ2-2

CDR3 protein: CASSRRTSGRWDTQYF
CDR3 DNA: TGTGCCAGCAGCAGGCGGACTAGCGGGAGATGGGATACGCAGTATTTT
V gene: TRBV7-9
D gene: TRBD2
clone size: -
J gene: TRBJ2-3

CDR3 protein: CASSIGGNSYNEQFF
CDR3 DNA: TGTGCCAGCAGCATTGGCGGGAACTCCTACAATGAGCAGTTCTTC
V gene: TRBV11-2
D gene: -
clone size: -
J gene: TRBJ2-1

CDR3 protein: CASSLQGARSGYTF
CDR3 DNA: TGTGCCAGCAGCCTCCAGGGGGCGAGGTCTGGCTACACCTTC
V gene: TRBV7-2
D gene: TRBD1
clone size: -
J gene: TRBJ1-2

CDR3 protein: CASSLVLGGNSPLHF
CDR3 DNA: TGTGCCAGCAGCTTAGTCTTAGGAGGGAATTCACCCCTCCACTTT
V gene: TRBV7-6
D gene: -
clone size: -
J gene: TRBJ1-6

CDR3 protein: CASSRGTNYGYTF
CDR3 DNA: TGTGCCAGCTCCAGGGGGACTAACTATGGCTACACCTTC
V gene: TRBV5-6
D gene: TRBD1
clone size: -
J gene: TRBJ1-2

CDR3 protein: CASSIGTGGQETQYF
CDR3 DNA: TGTGCCAGCAGCATAGGGACAGGGGGACAAGAGACCCAGTACTTC
V gene: TRBV28
D gene: TRBD1
clone size: -
J gene: TRBJ2-5

CDR3 protein: CASSPPLGQGVNEQFF
CDR3 DNA: TGTGCCAGCAGTCCGCCCTTAGGACAGGGGGTGAATGAGCAGTTCTTC
V gene: TRBV28
D gene: TRBD1
clone size: -
J gene: TRBJ2-1

CDR3 protein: CASSQGDGRNEKLFF
CDR3 DNA: TGCGCCAGCAGCCAAGGGGACGGGAGAAATGAAAAACTGTTTTTT
V gene: TRBV4-3
D gene: -
clone size: -
J gene: TRBJ1-4

CDR3 protein: CAWSISGNTEAFF
CDR3 DNA: TGTGCCTGGAGTATTTCCGGGAACACTGAAGCTTTCTTT
V gene: TRBV30
D gene: -
clone size: -
J gene: TRBJ1-1

CDR3 protein: CASSQGLTGVKTQYF
CDR3 DNA: TGTGCCAGCAGCCAAGGTTTGACGGGAGTAAAGACCCAGTACTTC
V gene: TRBV4-2
D gene: -
clone size: -
J gene: TRBJ2-5